This passage covers 27 T cell receptor beta chains from one sample sequenced in a study of cytomegalovirus exposure and HLA in healthy donors. Sequencing was performed with immunoSEQ multiplex PCR; in TCRdb, only in-frame clones are kept and a portion is missing. Of some 120,000 clones listed, roughly nine tenths were seen once; the top ten hold 1.1%. The specimen sequenced was PBMCs. Receptor source: a woman aged 18-30 years in good health and CMV-seronegative.

The chain uses TRBV5-1 and TRBJ1-1; 7 bases match TRBD1. In germline, CDR1 is SGHRS, CDR2 YFSETQ. The CDR3 contains 13 residues. The V segment lost 5 bases and the J segment 6 bases; nucleotides outside the gene matches: 7. DNA for the CDR3: TGCGCCAGCAGGGGGGTACAGGGGTCTGAAGCTTTCTTT. Its protein is CASRGVQGSEAFF.

J is TRBJ2-3 and V is TRBV5-4; perhaps TRBD2 as D (7 bases). CDR3 length: 17 amino acids. Per the germline V gene, CDR1 is SGHNT and CDR2 is YYREEE (reference sequence). Trimming cost V 3 bases and J 2 bases, with 19 bases left between them. CDR3 protein: CASSWEGGSGATDTQYF. CDR3 coding DNA: TGTGCCAGCAGCTGGGAGGGGGGTTCAGGTGCCACAGATACGCAGTATTTT.

The chain carries TRBV6-6 and TRBJ2-1, with 12 bases aligning to TRBD2. Germline assignment: CDR1 MNHNY and CDR2 SVGAGI (reference sequence). The junction had 6 bases not matched to a gene; V was cut back by 4 bases and J by 5 bases. The CDR3 is 16 residues long. The CDR3 sequence: CASSSRLAGVHNEQFF. For the CDR3, the DNA is TGTGCCAGCAGTTCTAGACTAGCGGGGGTTCACAATGAGCAGTTCTTC.

This chain joins TRBV6-4 and TRBJ2-1; 13 bases are shared with TRBD2. The CDR3 runs 15 residues. Trimming at V came to 5 bases and at J to 5 bases, leaving 3 bases not matched to a gene. CDR1 and CDR2 from the germline V gene are MRHNA and SNTAGT. The CDR3 loop reads CASSQTSGGNNEQFF. CDR3 coding DNA: TGTGCCAGCAGTCAGACTAGCGGGGGGAACAATGAGCAGTTCTTC.

This clone was found once. The chain couples TRBV5-6 to TRBJ1-2, with TRBD1 matching 7 bases. Losses at the gene ends were 2 bases for V and 8 bases for J; bases not matched to a gene: 15. Germline V gene data show CDR1 as SGHDT and CDR2 as YYEEEE. The CDR3 spans 16 residues. The CDR3 DNA is TGTGCCAGCAGCTTTTGGGACAGCTTACCGACCCAAGGCTACACCTTC. Translating gives CASSFWDSLPTQGYTF.

This clone was counted between two and nine times. The rearrangement links TRBV13 to TRBJ2-7; D gene unclear. The germline gives CDR1 PRHDT, CDR2 FYEKMQ (reference sequence). V lost 3 bases and J 5 bases, leaving 8 bases between the germline ends. The CDR3 has 12 amino acids. The CDR3 is CASSLGRNEQYV. Written as DNA, the CDR3 is TGTGCCAGCAGCTTGGGCCGGAACGAGCAGTACGTC.

This clone was observed a single time. The rearrangement joins TRBV13 to TRBJ1-4; no reliable D call. Germline loops: CDR1 PRHDT, CDR2 FYEKMQ (reference sequence). This CDR3 is built from 13 residues. Trimming removed 6 bases at V and 8 bases at J, with 13 bases between. CDR3 protein: CASRERVKEKLFF. The CDR3, as DNA: TGTGCCAGCAGAGAGAGGGTTAAGGAAAAACTGTTTTTT.

The gene calls are TRBV30 and TRBJ2-2; D uncertain. V was pared by 3 bases and J by 6 bases, with 11 bases between. The CDR3 totals 13 residues. CDR1 GTSNPN and CDR2 SVGIG come from the germline V gene (reference sequence). CDR3 loop: CAWSNTVPGELFF. CDR3 bases: TGTGCCTGGAGCAATACGGTGCCCGGGGAGCTGTTTTTT. Variable domain in full (rest from reference TRBV30 and TRBJ2-2): SQTIHQWPATLVQPVGSPLSLECTVEGTSNPNLYWYRQAAGRGLQLLFYSVGIGQISSEVPQNLSASRPQDRQFILSSKKLLLSDSGFYLCAWSNTVPGELFFGEGSRLTVL.

The chain links TRBV5-1 to TRBJ1-2; D unresolved. Germline V lookup: CDR1 SGHRS, CDR2 YFSETQ. CDR3 length: 17 residues. V lost 4 bases, J lost 0 bases, and 19 bases lay in between. CDR3 bases: TGCGCCAGCAGCCCTACAGCAAAATTAAGAACTAACTATGGCTACACCTTC. Translated: CASSPTAKLRTNYGYTF.

J is TRBJ1-4 and V is TRBV28; 8 positions agree with TRBD1. The germline V gene has CDR1 MDHEN and CDR2 SYDVKM. This CDR3 has 14 amino acids. Trimming took 6 bases from V and 8 from J; bases not matched to a gene: 8. CDR3 in DNA: TGTGCCAGCAGCTTCAGACAGGGGAAGGAAAAACTGTTTTTT. Translating gives CASSFRQGKEKLFF. Looking up the rest from reference TRBV28 and TRBJ1-4 gives the full variable domain: DVKVTQSSRYLVKRTGEKVFLECVQDMDHENMFWYRQDPGLGLRLIYFSYDVKMKEKGDIPEGYSVSREKKERFSLILESASTNQTSMYLCASSFRQGKEKLFFGSGTQLSVL.

The CDR3 spells CAWSPTTGNGYTF. The CDR3 DNA follows: TGTGCCTGGAGTCCAACGACAGGGAACGGCTACACCTTC. The chain is built from TRBV30 and TRBJ1-2; 7 nucleotides line up with TRBD1. Germline V gene lookup returns CDR1 GTSNPN and CDR2 SVGIG (reference sequence). The ends lost 2 bases at V and 8 bases at J; junction bases unmatched: 8. The CDR3 has 13 amino acids.

The chain links TRBV28 to TRBJ2-3; D is uncertain. The ends were cut back, 3 bases at V and 0 bases at J, with 10 bases in the middle. This CDR3 spans 15 amino acids. Germline loops: CDR1 MDHEN, CDR2 SYDVKM. DNA for the CDR3: TGTGCCAGCAGTTTCATCCAGGCTAGCACAGATACGCAGTATTTT. Translation: CASSFIQASTDTQYF.

The chain couples TRBV7-9 to TRBJ2-2, with D possibly TRBD2 on 5 matching bases. The CDR3 runs 13 residues. V shed 7 bases and J shed 1 base, with 7 bases lying between them. CDR1 is SEHNR, CDR2 FQNEAQ, per germline (reference sequence). The CDR3 reads CASKRENTGELFF. The CDR3 nucleotides read TGTGCCAGCAAACGGGAGAACACCGGGGAGCTGTTTTTT.

The V gene is TRBV27, the J gene TRBJ1-6, with TRBD1 identical over 8 bases. The V gene end was trimmed by 4 bases and the J gene end by 10 bases; junction bases not matched to a gene: 9. The CDR3 totals 15 residues. CDR1 is MNHEY and CDR2 is SMNVEV in the germline V gene (reference sequence). Written as DNA, the CDR3 is TGTGCCAGCAGTTGGCAGGGGGCGGTTGAATCACCCCTCCACTTT. As protein: CASSWQGAVESPLHF.

This clone was picked up one time. The rearrangement joins TRBV27 to TRBJ1-2, with 7 bases identical to TRBD1. This CDR3 spans 14 amino acids. V dropped 2 bases and J dropped 2; count of bases not matched to a gene: 2. CDR1 and CDR2 (germline): MNHEY, SMNVEV (reference sequence). This chain's CDR3 is CASSLGGGNYGYTF. The CDR3 DNA reads as TGTGCCAGCAGTTTAGGAGGGGGCAACTATGGCTACACCTTC.

V usage is TRBV6-9 and J usage is TRBJ1-5, with D hard to call. The CDR3 extends over 15 amino acids. Trimming removed 6 bases at V and 0 bases at J, with 12 bases between. Germline V CDR1 and CDR2: MNHGY, SVAAGI. Here the CDR3 reads CASSLTIYSNQPQHF. DNA of the CDR3: TGTGCCAGCAGCCTCACAATATATAGCAATCAGCCCCAGCATTTT.

V and J are TRBV28 and TRBJ1-2; TRBD1 agrees at 8 bases. From germline, CDR1 is MDHEN and CDR2 SYDVKM. With 6 bases clipped from V and 8 bases from J, the junction kept 5 bases outside the gene matches. The length of the CDR3 is 12 residues. CDR3: CASRGQAIGYTF. Here the CDR3 DNA reads TGTGCCAGCAGGGGACAGGCGATAGGCTACACCTTC.

The chain carries TRBV28 and TRBJ2-6, with a weak D call TRBD1 (6 bases). V gave up 5 bases and J gave up 1 base, with 12 bases separating them. Germline CDR1 and CDR2: MDHEN and SYDVKM. The CDR3 has 16 amino acids. CDR3 residues: CASSRDMGSGANVLTF. The CDR3 region has the DNA TGTGCCAGCAGTAGGGACATGGGATCTGGGGCCAACGTCCTGACTTTC. Full variable domain (outside the CDR3, taken from reference TRBV28 and TRBJ2-6): DVKVTQSSRYLVKRTGEKVFLECVQDMDHENMFWYRQDPGLGLRLIYFSYDVKMKEKGDIPEGYSVSREKKERFSLILESASTNQTSMYLCASSRDMGSGANVLTFGAGSRLTVL.

This chain joins TRBV7-9 and TRBJ1-1, with unresolved D. V lost 1 base and J 1 base, leaving 13 bases between the germline ends. Germline-derived CDR1 and CDR2 are SEHNR and FQNEAQ (reference sequence). This CDR3 is 16 amino acids long. The CDR3 nucleotides read TGTGCCAGCAGCTTAGAGGCACGGGGTCGGAACACTGAAGCTTTCTTT. This encodes CASSLEARGRNTEAFF.

This rearrangement joins TRBV9 to TRBJ2-3, with D unclear. V was cut by 3 bases and J by 0 bases, with 11 bases left in between. The CDR3 is 15 residues long. Germline lookup yields CDR1 SGDLS and CDR2 YYNGEE. The CDR3 sequence: CASSASTVSTDTQYF. CDR3 bases: TGTGCCAGCAGCGCGAGTACCGTTAGCACAGATACGCAGTATTTT.

This clone is a singleton in its sample. V is TRBV19 and J is TRBJ2-3, with a possible D match to TRBD2 (6 bases). CDR3 length: 18 residues. V was cut by 6 bases and J by 4 bases, with 26 bases left in between. The germline CDR1 and CDR2 sequences are LNHDA and SQIVND (reference sequence). Here the CDR3 reads CASSLWAGWRGEADTQYF. CDR3 nucleotides: TGTGCCAGTAGCCTCTGGGCGGGGTGGCGGGGAGAGGCAGATACGCAGTATTTT.

V gene TRBV15 combines with J gene TRBJ1-2; 8 bases agree with TRBD1. V was clipped by 5 bases and J by 8 bases; unmatched bases: 16. Looked up from germline, CDR1 is LNHNV and CDR2 is YYDKDF (reference sequence). The CDR3 is 16 amino acids. CDR3 sequence: CATSLQKMDRVRGYTF. CDR3 DNA: TGTGCCACCAGCCTACAAAAAATGGACAGGGTACGGGGCTACACCTTC. Using reference TRBV15 and TRBJ1-2 for the parts outside the CDR3, the full variable domain is DAMVIQNPRYQVTQFGKPVTLSCSQTLNHNVMYWYQQKSSQAPKLLFHYYDKDFNNEADTPDNFQSRRPNTSFCFLDIRSPGLGDTAMYLCATSLQKMDRVRGYTFGSGTRLTVV.

The chain joins TRBV2 to TRBJ2-3, with TRBD2 identical over 8 bases. Germline V gene sequence: CDR1 SNHLY, CDR2 FYNNEI. V was pared by 7 bases and J by 2 bases, with 8 bases of the junction left unmatched. This CDR3 has 15 residues. The CDR3 DNA is TGTGCCAGCAAGGAATTTAGCGGGGTCACAGATACGCAGTATTTT. Protein: CASKEFSGVTDTQYF.

The rearrangement joins TRBV7-9 to TRBJ1-5, with 7 bases lining up with TRBD1. V shed 5 bases, J shed 3 bases, and the junction held 4 bases outside the gene matches. Per germline, CDR1 SEHNR and CDR2 FQNEAQ (reference sequence). The CDR3 runs to 14 residues. The CDR3: CASSAGQVNQPQHF. CDR3 sequence (DNA): TGTGCCAGCAGCGCAGGACAGGTCAATCAGCCCCAGCATTTT. The full variable domain, rest sourced from reference TRBV7-9 and TRBJ1-5, is DTGVSQNPRHKITKRGQNVTFRCDPISEHNRLYWYRQTLGQGPEFLTYFQNEAQLEKSRLLSDRFSAERPKGSFSTLEIQRTEQGDSAMYLCASSAGQVNQPQHFGDGTRLSIL.

CDR3 amino acids: CASSFSGSSYEQYF. The DNA of the CDR3 is TGTGCCAGCAGCTTTTCCGGGTCCTCCTACGAGCAGTACTTC. The chain combines TRBV7-2 with TRBJ2-7; D is unclear. The ends were cut back, 3 bases at V and 0 bases at J, with 9 bases in the middle. The CDR3 covers 14 residues. Germline V gene data show CDR1 as SGHTA and CDR2 as FQGNSA.

The rearrangement links TRBV5-8 to TRBJ2-7; 10 bases are shared with TRBD1. Germline lookup yields CDR1 SGHTS and CDR2 YDEGEE. The trim removed 6 bases at V and 4 bases at J, leaving 7 bases unmatched. This CDR3 contains 14 residues. The CDR3 sequence is CASIRQGAGYEQYV. The DNA for the CDR3 is TGTGCCAGCATCCGACAGGGGGCAGGTTACGAGCAGTACGTC.

This clone has a single count. The chain is built from TRBV2 and TRBJ1-3, with D possibly being TRBD1 (5 bases). The germline CDR1 and CDR2 sequences are SNHLY and FYNNEI. This CDR3 is built from 15 residues. Trimming left V 1 base short and J 8 bases short, with 15 bases between. The CDR3: CASSEGAGIQDTIYF. The CDR3 DNA follows: TGTGCCAGCAGTGAAGGGGCAGGTATACAGGACACCATATATTTT. Drawing the rest from reference TRBV2 and TRBJ1-3, the complete variable domain is EPEVTQTPSHQVTQMGQEVILRCVPISNHLYFYWYRQILGQKVEFLVSFYNNEISEKSEIFDDQFSVERPDGSNFTLKIRSTKLEDSAMYFCASSEGAGIQDTIYFGEGSWLTVV.